By its share, the clone carrying this T cell receptor (beta chain) is medium-sized. The antigen is undetermined. The sample originates from a study of spatial heterogeneity in lung cancer. Overall study: Beta-chain sequences were consistently detected more often than alpha-chain sequences.

J lost 3 bases, V lost 6 bases, and 11 bases had no gene match. The CDR3 contains 15 residues. Looked up from germline, CDR1 is DFQATT and CDR2 is SNEGSKA (reference sequence). Every individual TCR cDNA molecule carried its own unique molecular identifier, which allowed correction of PCR and sequencing errors. TCRdb itself ran the 5' RACE reads through MiXCR, one entry per CDR3 protein. This table holds some 12,000 distinct CDR3 sequences, roughly an eighth found once. General study findings and limits: Detection of ubiquitous tumor TCRs in blood was higher at resection than follow-up.

As to time point: sample taken at primary tumor resection. The authors sequenced whole RNA from tumor, nontumor lung or frozen PBMC without sorting. Samples were obtained from roughly 65 donors, all untreated early-stage non-small cell lung cancer patients. Sequencing was performed on PBMCs, taken at surgery. This TCR came from a female donor with early-stage non-small cell lung cancer. The chain is built from TRBV20-1 and TRBJ2-5; 9 nucleotides align to TRBD2. This CDR3 reads CSAEGWTSAEETQYF. In DNA form, the CDR3 reads TGCAGTGCGGAGGGTTGGACTAGCGCTGAAGAGACCCAGTACTTC.